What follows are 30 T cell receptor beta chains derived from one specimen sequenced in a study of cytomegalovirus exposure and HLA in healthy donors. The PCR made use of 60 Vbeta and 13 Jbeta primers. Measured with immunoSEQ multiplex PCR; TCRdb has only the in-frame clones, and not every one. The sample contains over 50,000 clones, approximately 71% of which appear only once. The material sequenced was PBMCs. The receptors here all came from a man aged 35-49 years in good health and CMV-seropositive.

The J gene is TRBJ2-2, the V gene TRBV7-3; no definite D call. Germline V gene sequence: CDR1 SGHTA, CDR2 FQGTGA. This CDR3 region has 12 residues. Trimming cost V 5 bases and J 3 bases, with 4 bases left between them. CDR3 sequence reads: CASSTYTGELFF. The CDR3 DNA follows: TGTGCCAGCAGCACATACACCGGGGAGCTGTTTTTT.

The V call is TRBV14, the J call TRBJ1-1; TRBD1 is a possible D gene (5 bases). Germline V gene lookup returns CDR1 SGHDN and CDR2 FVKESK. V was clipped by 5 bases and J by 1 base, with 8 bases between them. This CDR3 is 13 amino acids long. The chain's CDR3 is CASSVGGNTEAFF. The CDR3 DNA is TGTGCCAGCAGCGTCGGGGGGAACACTGAAGCTTTCTTT.

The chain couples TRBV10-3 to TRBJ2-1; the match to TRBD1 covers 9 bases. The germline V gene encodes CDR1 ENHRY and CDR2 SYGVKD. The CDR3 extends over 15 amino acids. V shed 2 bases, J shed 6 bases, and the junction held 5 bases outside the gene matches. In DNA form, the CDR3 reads TGTGCCATCAGTGAGACCGGGACAGGGCCCAATGAGCAGTTCTTC. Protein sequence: CAISETGTGPNEQFF.

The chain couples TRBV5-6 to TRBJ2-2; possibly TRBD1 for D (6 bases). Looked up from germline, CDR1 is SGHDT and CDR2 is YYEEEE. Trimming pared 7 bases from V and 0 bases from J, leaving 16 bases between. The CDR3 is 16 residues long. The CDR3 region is CASRGGIISNTGELFF. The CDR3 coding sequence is TGTGCCAGCCGTGGGGGCATCATATCGAACACCGGGGAGCTGTTTTTT.

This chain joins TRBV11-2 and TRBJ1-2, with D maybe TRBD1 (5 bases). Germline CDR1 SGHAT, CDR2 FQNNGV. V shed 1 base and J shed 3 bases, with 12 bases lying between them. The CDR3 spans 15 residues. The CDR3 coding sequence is TGTGCCAGCAGCTTAGTGGCAGGGTCTGACTATGGCTACACCTTC. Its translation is CASSLVAGSDYGYTF.

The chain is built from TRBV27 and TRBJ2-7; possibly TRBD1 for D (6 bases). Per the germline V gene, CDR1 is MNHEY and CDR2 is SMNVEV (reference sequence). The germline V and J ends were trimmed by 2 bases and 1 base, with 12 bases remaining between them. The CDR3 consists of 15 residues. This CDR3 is CASSLNRVRSYEQYF. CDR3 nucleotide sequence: TGTGCCAGCAGTTTAAACAGGGTCAGGTCCTACGAGCAGTACTTC.

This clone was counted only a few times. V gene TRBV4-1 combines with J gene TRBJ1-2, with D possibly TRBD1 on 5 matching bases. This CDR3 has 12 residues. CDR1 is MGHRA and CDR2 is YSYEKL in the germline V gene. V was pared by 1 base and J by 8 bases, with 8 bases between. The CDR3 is CASSQGDWGYTF. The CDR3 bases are TGCGCCAGCAGCCAAGGGGACTGGGGCTACACCTTC.

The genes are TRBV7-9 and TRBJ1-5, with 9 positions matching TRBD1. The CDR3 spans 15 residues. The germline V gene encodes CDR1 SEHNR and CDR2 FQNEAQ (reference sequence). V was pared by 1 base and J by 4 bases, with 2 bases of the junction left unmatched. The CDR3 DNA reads TGTGCCAGCAGCTTAGGGGACAGGGTGAATCAGCCCCAGCATTTT. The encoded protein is CASSLGDRVNQPQHF.

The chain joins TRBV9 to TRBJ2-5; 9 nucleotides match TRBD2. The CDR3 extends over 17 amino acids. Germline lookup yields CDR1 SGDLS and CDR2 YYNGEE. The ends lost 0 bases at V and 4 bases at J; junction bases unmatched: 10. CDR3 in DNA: TGTGCCAGCAGCGTAGCGGGGATGCGGGGGGGCCTAGAGACCCAGTACTTC. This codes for CASSVAGMRGGLETQYF.

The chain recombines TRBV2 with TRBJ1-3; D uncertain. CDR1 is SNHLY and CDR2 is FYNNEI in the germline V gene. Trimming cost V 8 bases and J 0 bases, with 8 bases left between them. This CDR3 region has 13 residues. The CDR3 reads CASLYTSGNTIYF. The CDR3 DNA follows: TGTGCCAGCCTTTACACCTCTGGAAACACCATATATTTT.

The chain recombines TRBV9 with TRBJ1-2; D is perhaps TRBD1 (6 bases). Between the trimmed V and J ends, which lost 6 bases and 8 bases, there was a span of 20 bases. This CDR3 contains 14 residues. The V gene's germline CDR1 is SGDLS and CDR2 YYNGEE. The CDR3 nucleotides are TGTGCCAGCACCCAAGGGGGGGTAGCGAGGGGCTACACCTTC. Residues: CASTQGGVARGYTF. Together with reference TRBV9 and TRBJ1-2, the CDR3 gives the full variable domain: DSGVTQTPKHLITATGQRVTLRCSPRSGDLSVYWYQQSLDQGLQFLIQYYNGEERAKGNILERFSAQQFPDLHSELNLSSLELGDSALYFCASTQGGVARGYTFGSGTRLTVV.

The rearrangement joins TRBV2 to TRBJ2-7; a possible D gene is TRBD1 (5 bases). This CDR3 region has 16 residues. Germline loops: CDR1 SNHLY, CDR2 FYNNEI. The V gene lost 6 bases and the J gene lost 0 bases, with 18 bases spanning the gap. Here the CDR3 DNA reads TGTGCCAGCAGCGGCCTCCTGACAGTCGACTCCTACGAGCAGTACTTC. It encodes CASSGLLTVDSYEQYF.

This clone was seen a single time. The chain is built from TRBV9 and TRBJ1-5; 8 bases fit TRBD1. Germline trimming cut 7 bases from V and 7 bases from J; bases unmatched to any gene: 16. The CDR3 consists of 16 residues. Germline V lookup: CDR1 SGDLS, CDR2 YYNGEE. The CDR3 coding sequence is TGTGCCAGCCCCGGACAGGGATCGGGGGTAGGACAGCCCCAGCATTTT. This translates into CASPGQGSGVGQPQHF.

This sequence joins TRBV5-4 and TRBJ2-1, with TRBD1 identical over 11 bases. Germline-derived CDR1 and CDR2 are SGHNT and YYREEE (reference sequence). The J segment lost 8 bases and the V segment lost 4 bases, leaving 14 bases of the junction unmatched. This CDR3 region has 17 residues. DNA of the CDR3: TGTGCCAGCAGCGACAGGGAGGACAGGGGGCCCAGGGATGAGCAGTTCTTC. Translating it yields CASSDREDRGPRDEQFF.

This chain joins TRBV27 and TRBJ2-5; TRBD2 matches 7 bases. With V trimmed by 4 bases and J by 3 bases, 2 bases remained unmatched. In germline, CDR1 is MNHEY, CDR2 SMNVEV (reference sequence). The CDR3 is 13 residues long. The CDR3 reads CASSSGLEETQYF. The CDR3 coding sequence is TGTGCCAGCAGTTCCGGACTAGAAGAGACCCAGTACTTC.

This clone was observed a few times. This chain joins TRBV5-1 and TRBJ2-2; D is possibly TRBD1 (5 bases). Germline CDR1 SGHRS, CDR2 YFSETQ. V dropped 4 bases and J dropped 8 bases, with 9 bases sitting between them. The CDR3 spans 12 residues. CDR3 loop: CASSTGRGELFF. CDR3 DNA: TGCGCCAGCAGCACAGGACGGGGGGAGCTGTTTTTT.

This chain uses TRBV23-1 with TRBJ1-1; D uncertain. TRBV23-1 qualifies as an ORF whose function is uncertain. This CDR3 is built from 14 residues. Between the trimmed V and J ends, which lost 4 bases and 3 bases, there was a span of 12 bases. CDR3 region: CASSPEYCDTEAFF. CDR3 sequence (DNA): TGCGCCAGCAGTCCTGAGTACTGCGACACTGAAGCTTTCTTT.

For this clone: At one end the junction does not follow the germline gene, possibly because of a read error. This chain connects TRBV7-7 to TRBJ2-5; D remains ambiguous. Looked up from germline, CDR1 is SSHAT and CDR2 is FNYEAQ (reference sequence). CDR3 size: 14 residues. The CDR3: CASSLYGEQETQYF. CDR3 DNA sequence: TGTGCTAGCAGCTTGTACGGTGAACAAGAGACCCAGTACTTC.

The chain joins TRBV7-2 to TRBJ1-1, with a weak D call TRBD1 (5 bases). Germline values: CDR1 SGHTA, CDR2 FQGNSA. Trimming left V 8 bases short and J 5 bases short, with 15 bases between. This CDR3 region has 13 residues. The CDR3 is CASCRVVGTEAFF. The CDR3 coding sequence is TGTGCCAGCTGCAGGGTAGTTGGGACTGAAGCTTTCTTT.

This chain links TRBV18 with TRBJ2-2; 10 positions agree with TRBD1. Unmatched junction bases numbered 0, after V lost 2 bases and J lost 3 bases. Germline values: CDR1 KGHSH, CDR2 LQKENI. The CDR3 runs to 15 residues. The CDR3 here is CASSPGTGDTGELFF. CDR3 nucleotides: TGTGCCAGCTCACCAGGGACAGGGGACACCGGGGAGCTGTTTTTT.

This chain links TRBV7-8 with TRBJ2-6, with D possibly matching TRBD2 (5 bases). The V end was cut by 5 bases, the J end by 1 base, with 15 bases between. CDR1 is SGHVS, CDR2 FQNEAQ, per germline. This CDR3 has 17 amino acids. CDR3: CASSLSRGTSGANVLTF. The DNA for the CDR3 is TGTGCCAGCAGCCTCTCCCGGGGAACTTCTGGGGCCAACGTCCTGACTTTC.

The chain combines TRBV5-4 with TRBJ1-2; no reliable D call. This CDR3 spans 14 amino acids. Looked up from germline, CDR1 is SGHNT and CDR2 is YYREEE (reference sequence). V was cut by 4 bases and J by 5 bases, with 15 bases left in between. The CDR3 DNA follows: TGTGCCAGCAGCCTTGCGTTGTCCGGGTATGGCTACACCTTC. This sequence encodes CASSLALSGYGYTF.

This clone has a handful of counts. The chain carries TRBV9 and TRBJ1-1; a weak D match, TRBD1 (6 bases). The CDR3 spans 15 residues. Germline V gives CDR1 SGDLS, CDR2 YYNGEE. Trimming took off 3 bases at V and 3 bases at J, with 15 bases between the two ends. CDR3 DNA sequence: TGTGCCAGCAGCGCTCAACAGGGTTTGTACACTGAAGCTTTCTTT. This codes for CASSAQQGLYTEAFF.

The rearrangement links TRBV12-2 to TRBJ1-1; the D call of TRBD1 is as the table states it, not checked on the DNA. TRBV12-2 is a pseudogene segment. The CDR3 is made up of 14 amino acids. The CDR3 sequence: CASRRGTGPPEAFF. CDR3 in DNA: TGTGCAAGTCGCCGGGGAACAGGGCCCCCTGAAGCTTTCTTT.

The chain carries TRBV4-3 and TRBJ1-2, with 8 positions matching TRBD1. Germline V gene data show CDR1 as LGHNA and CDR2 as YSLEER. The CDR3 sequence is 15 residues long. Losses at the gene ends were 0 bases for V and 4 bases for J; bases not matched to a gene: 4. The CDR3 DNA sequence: TGCGCCAGCAGCCAAGACAGGGGGCTCGGCTATGGCTACACCTTC. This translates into CASSQDRGLGYGYTF.

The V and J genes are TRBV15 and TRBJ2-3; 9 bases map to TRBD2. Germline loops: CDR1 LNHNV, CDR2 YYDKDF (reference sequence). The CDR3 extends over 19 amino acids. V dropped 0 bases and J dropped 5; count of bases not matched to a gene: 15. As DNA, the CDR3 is TGTGCCACCAGCAGAGATCGTATATTGGCGGGGGGGCGGGGAGATACGCAGTATTTT. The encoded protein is CATSRDRILAGGRGDTQYF. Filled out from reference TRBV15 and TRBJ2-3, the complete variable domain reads DAMVIQNPRYQVTQFGKPVTLSCSQTLNHNVMYWYQQKSSQAPKLLFHYYDKDFNNEADTPDNFQSRRPNTSFCFLDIRSPGLGDTAMYLCATSRDRILAGGRGDTQYFGPGTRLTVL.

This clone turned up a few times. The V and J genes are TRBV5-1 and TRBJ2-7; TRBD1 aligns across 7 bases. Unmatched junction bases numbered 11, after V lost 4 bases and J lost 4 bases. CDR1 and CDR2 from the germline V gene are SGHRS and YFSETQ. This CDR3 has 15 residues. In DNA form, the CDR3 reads TGCGCCAGCAGCGCCAGACAGGGCGAGGATTACGAGCAGTACTTC. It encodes CASSARQGEDYEQYF.

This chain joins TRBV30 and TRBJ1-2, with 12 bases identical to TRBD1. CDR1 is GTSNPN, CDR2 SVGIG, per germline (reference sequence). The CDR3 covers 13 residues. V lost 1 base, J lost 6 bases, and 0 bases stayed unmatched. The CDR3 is CAWSGDRGHGYTF. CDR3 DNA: TGTGCCTGGAGTGGGGACAGGGGGCATGGCTACACCTTC. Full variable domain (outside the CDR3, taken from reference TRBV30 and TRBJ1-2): SQTIHQWPATLVQPVGSPLSLECTVEGTSNPNLYWYRQAAGRGLQLLFYSVGIGQISSEVPQNLSASRPQDRQFILSSKKLLLSDSGFYLCAWSGDRGHGYTFGSGTRLTVV.

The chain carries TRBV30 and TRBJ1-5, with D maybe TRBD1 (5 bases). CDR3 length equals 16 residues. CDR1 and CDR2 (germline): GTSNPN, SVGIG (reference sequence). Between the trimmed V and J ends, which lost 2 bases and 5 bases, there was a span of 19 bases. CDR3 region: CAWSKVGVAGDQPQHF. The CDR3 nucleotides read TGTGCCTGGAGTAAGGTTGGGGTTGCGGGGGATCAGCCCCAGCATTTT.

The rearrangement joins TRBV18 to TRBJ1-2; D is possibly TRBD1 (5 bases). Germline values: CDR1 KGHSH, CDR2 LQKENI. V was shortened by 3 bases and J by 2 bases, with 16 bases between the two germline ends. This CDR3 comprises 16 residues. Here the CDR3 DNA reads TGTGCCAGCTCACCCCGAAAGCAACAGGCAAACTATGGCTACACCTTC. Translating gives CASSPRKQQANYGYTF.